A single sample is the source of the 21 T cell receptor beta chains below, sequenced in a study of cytomegalovirus exposure and HLA in healthy donors. It was with 60 Vbeta and 13 Jbeta primers that the PCR ran. The protocol was immunoSEQ multiplex PCR, while the TCRdb copy is restricted to in-frame clones and leaves out a portion. The sample shows roughly 130,000 clones, 65% to 80% of them seen only once. Material: PBMCs. These TCRs come from a woman aged 50 to 65 in good health and CMV-seropositive.

The rearrangement joins TRBV2 to TRBJ1-4; TRBD1 matches 7 bases. The CDR3 spans 15 residues. Germline loops: CDR1 SNHLY, CDR2 FYNNEI. The ends lost 2 bases at V and 4 bases at J; junction bases unmatched: 4. The CDR3 reads CASSERTGRNEKLFF. The CDR3 region has the DNA TGTGCCAGCAGTGAAAGGACAGGACGTAATGAAAAACTGTTTTTT.

The V and J genes are TRBV5-1 and TRBJ2-2, with D maybe TRBD1 (5 bases). The germline V and J ends were trimmed by 7 bases and 2 bases, with 12 bases remaining between them. The germline V gene has CDR1 SGHRS and CDR2 YFSETQ. There are 14 residues in the CDR3. Here the CDR3 DNA reads TGCGCCAGCGGGGCGGACAAAAACACCGGGGAGCTGTTTTTT. Protein product: CASGADKNTGELFF.

The chain employs TRBV9 and TRBJ2-2, with TRBD2 matching 15 bases. Trimming cost V 4 bases and J 5 bases; bases outside gene matches: 9. CDR3 size: 18 residues. Per germline, CDR1 SGDLS and CDR2 YYNGEE. The CDR3 protein is CASSFRTSGGANTGELFF. In nucleotides, the CDR3 is TGTGCCAGCAGCTTTCGGACTAGCGGGGGGGCAAATACCGGGGAGCTGTTTTTT.

This chain uses TRBV9 with TRBJ2-7; 7 bases match TRBD1. Germline values: CDR1 SGDLS, CDR2 YYNGEE. The CDR3 covers 14 residues. V lost 2 bases, J lost 3 bases, and 5 bases stayed unmatched. For the CDR3, the DNA is TGTGCCAGCAGCGTCAGGACAGGAGACTACGAGCAGTACTTC. Encoded protein: CASSVRTGDYEQYF.

This chain links TRBV2 with TRBJ2-5; D is unresolved. The J call may be incorrect, as the DNA end agrees better with TRBJ2-7. Germline V gene data show CDR1 as SNHLY and CDR2 as FYNNEI. This CDR3 contains 14 residues. CDR3 bases: TGTGCCAGCAGTGAAGGGAGCCGGATTTACGAGCAGTACTTC. Translated: CASSEGSRIYEQYF.

The rearrangement uses TRBV2 and TRBJ1-1; D is perhaps TRBD1 (6 bases). CDR1 is SNHLY, CDR2 FYNNEI, per germline. The CDR3 length is 13 residues. The V and J ends lost 6 bases and 2 bases respectively, with 10 bases between them. The CDR3: CASSSDRNTEAFF. Here the CDR3 DNA reads TGTGCCAGCAGCTCGGACAGAAACACTGAAGCTTTCTTT.

The V and J genes are TRBV29-1 and TRBJ2-7; 11 bases are a match to TRBD1. J lost 2 bases, V lost 2 bases, and 5 bases had no gene match. The CDR3 loop spans 15 amino acids. Germline values: CDR1 SQVTM, CDR2 ANQGSEA. DNA of the CDR3: TGCAGCGTTGAATCCGGGGGACAGGGGGCCTACGAGCAGTACTTC. The encoded protein is CSVESGGQGAYEQYF.

The V and J genes are TRBV10-3 and TRBJ2-7; 9 bases fit TRBD1. Germline CDR1 reads ENHRY; CDR2 reads SYGVKD. V was pared by 4 bases and J by 3 bases, with 7 bases of the junction left unmatched. The length of the CDR3 is 15 residues. CDR3 in DNA: TGTGCCATCAGTGTGGGAGACAGGGGGAACTACGAGCAGTACTTC. Translating gives CAISVGDRGNYEQYF.

This rearrangement joins TRBV19 to TRBJ1-1; D possibly corresponds to TRBD1 (5 bases). Germline V CDR1 and CDR2: LNHDA, SQIVND (reference sequence). The CDR3 runs to 13 residues. V lost 3 bases to trimming and J lost 4 bases, with 9 bases between them. The CDR3 here is CASSIGHFTEAFF. The CDR3 DNA sequence: TGTGCCAGTAGTATCGGACACTTCACTGAAGCTTTCTTT.

The chain has TRBV10-3 and TRBJ2-2; perhaps TRBD1 as D (5 bases). The V end was cut by 7 bases, the J end by 5 bases, with 14 bases between. Germline CDR1 reads ENHRY; CDR2 reads SYGVKD. There are 14 residues in the CDR3. In DNA form, the CDR3 reads TGTGCCATCACTGAAGGGGTTGGGACCGGGGAGCTGTTTTTT. It encodes CAITEGVGTGELFF.

J is TRBJ1-1 and V is TRBV14; D may be TRBD1 (6 bases). V lost 4 bases, J lost 1 base, and 10 bases lay in between. The CDR3 covers 14 residues. Germline CDR1 and CDR2: SGHDN and FVKESK. The CDR3, as DNA: TGTGCCAGCAGCCGCCAGGGGCGGAACACTGAAGCTTTCTTT. Translating it yields CASSRQGRNTEAFF.

This chain joins TRBV5-1 and TRBJ2-2; weak D call: TRBD2 (5 bases). The CDR3 sequence is 15 residues long. The germline CDR1 and CDR2 sequences are SGHRS and YFSETQ. V lost 4 bases, J lost 4 bases, and 14 bases lay in between. CDR3 coding DNA: TGCGCCAGCAGCCTAGCAGTCCGGGGCACCGGGGAGCTGTTTTTT. It codes for CASSLAVRGTGELFF.

The chain uses TRBV2 and TRBJ2-1; TRBD2 aligns across 8 bases. The germline V gene has CDR1 SNHLY and CDR2 FYNNEI. CDR3 length: 12 amino acids. V dropped 6 bases and J dropped 9; count of bases not matched to a gene: 4. CDR3 in amino acids: CASRGLVGEQFF. In DNA, the CDR3 is TGTGCCAGCAGGGGACTAGTTGGTGAGCAGTTCTTC.

This clone has more than one count but fewer than ten. The CDR3 here is CASSRQGEGRWDYGYTF. DNA for the CDR3: TGTGCCAGCAGTAGACAGGGCGAAGGAAGGTGGGACTATGGCTACACCTTC. The chain recombines TRBV28 with TRBJ1-2; 7 nucleotides agree with TRBD1. The trim removed 5 bases at V and 3 bases at J, leaving 15 bases unmatched. The CDR3 runs 17 residues. Germline CDR1 is MDHEN and CDR2 is SYDVKM.

The genes are TRBV6-5 and TRBJ2-1, with TRBD1 matching over 7 bases. The CDR3 is 14 amino acids. Looked up from germline, CDR1 is MNHEY and CDR2 is SVGAGI. V lost 7 bases to trimming and J lost 3 bases; unmatched junction nucleotides: 6. The CDR3 protein is CASKVGGGYNEQFF. The CDR3 DNA reads TGTGCCAGCAAGGTAGGGGGCGGCTACAATGAGCAGTTCTTC.

The chain is built from TRBV10-3 and TRBJ1-3; 7 nucleotides line up with TRBD1. The CDR3 runs 14 residues. Germline trimming cut 10 bases from V and 3 bases from J; bases unmatched to any gene: 9. Germline CDR1 ENHRY, CDR2 SYGVKD. The CDR3 nucleotides read TGTGCCACCGGGACAGCTAATCGTGGAAACACCATATATTTT. This gives the protein CATGTANRGNTIYF.

V gene TRBV5-1 combines with J gene TRBJ1-1; the match to TRBD1 covers 8 bases. V lost 2 bases to trimming and J lost 4 bases; unmatched junction nucleotides: 10. The germline gives CDR1 SGHRS, CDR2 YFSETQ. The CDR3 consists of 16 residues. The CDR3 loop is CASSFPGTGLGTEAFF. DNA of the CDR3: TGCGCCAGCAGCTTCCCCGGGACAGGTTTGGGCACTGAAGCTTTCTTT.

The chain couples TRBV18 to TRBJ1-2; D is ambiguous. This CDR3 region has 14 residues. The germline gives CDR1 KGHSH, CDR2 LQKENI. V dropped 3 bases and J dropped 3 bases, with 11 bases sitting between them. CDR3 region: CASSPSREYYGYTF. CDR3 coding DNA: TGTGCCAGCTCACCTTCTAGGGAGTACTATGGCTACACCTTC.

The chain uses TRBV18 and TRBJ2-1; 7 nucleotides line up with TRBD2. The germline V gene has CDR1 KGHSH and CDR2 LQKENI. V lost 3 bases and J lost 5; bases outside the gene matches: 1. The CDR3 is made up of 13 amino acids. The CDR3 protein is CASSPGLNNEQFF. The CDR3 DNA sequence: TGTGCCAGCTCACCGGGACTAAACAATGAGCAGTTCTTC.

This chain connects TRBV16 to TRBJ1-6; maybe TRBD1 (5 bases). The CDR3 length is 14 residues. V was pared by 4 bases and J by 7 bases, with 11 bases between. Per germline, CDR1 KGHSY and CDR2 FQNENV. The CDR3 DNA reads as TGTGCCAGCAGCCCCTCGCGGGGGAATTCACCCCTCCACTTT. Encoded protein: CASSPSRGNSPLHF. The variable domain in full, completed from reference TRBV16 and TRBJ1-6, reads GEEVAQTPKHLVRGEGQKAKLYCAPIKGHSYVFWYQQVLKNEFKFLISFQNENVFDETGMPKERFSAKCLPNSPCSLEIQATKLEDSAVYFCASSPSRGNSPLHFGNGTRLTVT.

This clone was recorded only once. V and J are TRBV11-2 and TRBJ1-1, with TRBD1 matching 8 bases. CDR1 is SGHAT, CDR2 FQNNGV, per germline. The length of the CDR3 is 13 residues. V was pared by 5 bases and J by 8 bases, with 7 bases of the junction left unmatched. The chain's CDR3 is CASSETGVGEAFF. DNA of the CDR3: TGTGCCAGCAGCGAGACAGGGGTCGGCGAAGCTTTCTTT.